The source of this TCR beta chain is a study of CD8+ T cells in alopecia areata. General study results and limits: Possibly as an HLA-related effect, TCR sharing across patients appeared less clear than in mice. In scalp and blood, many expanded lesional clones persisted during tofacitinib.

Extracted from the samples, RNA was reverse transcribed into cDNA to serve as the sequencing template. Assay used: immunoSEQ multiplex PCR; TCRdb lists only in-frame clones, some missing. This table has some 200,000 clones, about three fifths appearing once. Noted treatment: oral pan-JAK inhibitor, 5-10 mg twice daily. T lymphocytes (CD4+ and CD8+) were sorted from PBMCs. In regard to this clone: The antigen is undetermined.

The sequencing used CD4+ T cells sorted from blood, collected at week 24, from a patient treated with tofacitinib. The receptor's source is a human donor with alopecia areata.

Here the CDR3 reads CASSFWAGTNGGETQYF. CDR3 nucleotide sequence: TGTGCCAGCAGCTTTTGGGCGGGAACTAATGGGGGAGAGACCCAGTACTTC. The J gene is TRBJ2-5, the V gene TRBV7-2, with D possibly being TRBD2 (6 bases). Germline lookup yields CDR1 SGHTA and CDR2 FQGNSA. V gave up 3 bases and J gave up 4 bases, with 21 bases separating them. The CDR3 has 17 residues.